This T cell receptor (beta chain) was sequenced during a study of T cells expressing NK-cell markers. Whole-study context: The eight sequenced donors comprised seven who were HCMV-seropositive and one who was seronegative.

The CDR3 has 14 amino acids. The germline gives CDR1 DFQATT, CDR2 SNEGSKA (reference sequence). A 5'RACE template switching approach incorporating UMIs was used to make TCR beta cDNA. From its re-call of the 5' RACE reads, TCRdb lists each CDR3 protein once, without DNA. This sample's table has about 550,000 distinct CDR3 sequences. Sequencing was done on a sample of blood T cells: a sorted CD56 or NKG2C T cell subset, CD4+ or CD8+ T cells, or bulk PBMC T cells (not recorded which). The chain carries TRBV20-1 and TRBJ1-1; TCRdb's D gene call, TRBD1, goes unchecked for lack of DNA. This receptor was obtained from a man in his late teens or twenties in good health. The CDR3 region is CSASKGARGTEAFF.